The 4 T cell receptor beta chains below come from one sample, sequenced in a study of shared clonotypes between healthy human individuals. The protocol was immunoSEQ multiplex PCR, while the TCRdb copy is restricted to in-frame clones and leaves out a portion. This table holds 2 million to 2.5 million clones, 95% found once. Sequencing used naive CD4+ T cells sorted from blood. Subset of the sample: CD45RA+ positively selected. These receptors all come from a man younger than 35 in good health.

The table lists this clone with a count of one. The V gene is TRBV4-1, the J gene TRBJ2-5; D remains unclear. This CDR3 comprises 15 residues. V was shortened by 1 base and J by 5 bases, with 14 bases between the two germline ends. Germline V lookup: CDR1 MGHRA, CDR2 YSYEKL. This chain's CDR3 is CASSQVVGHRETQYF. CDR3 nucleotides: TGCGCCAGCAGCCAAGTTGTCGGGCATCGGGAGACCCAGTACTTC.

CDR3 nucleotides: TGTGCCAGCAGCAGGCGGCCGGGACAGGGGACAGATACGCAGTATTTT. Encoded protein: CASSRRPGQGTDTQYF. The chain links TRBV13 to TRBJ2-3, with 10 bases matching TRBD1. J was trimmed by 3 bases and V by 5 bases; bases with no gene match: 8. In germline, CDR1 is PRHDT, CDR2 FYEKMQ (reference sequence). The CDR3 runs to 16 residues.

The chain is built from TRBV5-6 and TRBJ1-2; 9 nucleotides align to TRBD1. Trimming removed 4 bases from V and 4 bases from J; junction bases left unmatched: 5. CDR1 is SGHDT, CDR2 YYEEEE, per germline. The CDR3 contains 14 residues. The CDR3 DNA reads as TGTGCCAGCAGCCTAGGACAGGGGCCCTATGGCTACACCTTC. Residues: CASSLGQGPYGYTF.

CDR3 sequence (DNA): TGTGCCAGCCAAGGACAGGGTACCAATGAGCAGTTCTTC. This gives the protein CASQGQGTNEQFF. The chain has TRBV6-6 and TRBJ2-1; TRBD1 matches 8 bases. The CDR3 is 13 residues long. J was trimmed by 6 bases and V by 8 bases; bases with no gene match: 6. Germline V lookup: CDR1 MNHNY, CDR2 SVGAGI (reference sequence).